This entry lists 25 T cell receptor beta chains sequenced from one sample in a study of blood T cell repertoires in COVID-19. Profiling relied on immunoSEQ multiplex PCR, and the TCRdb table lists in-frame clones only, not all of them. The sample records about 250,000 clones, less than 90% being singletons. The sequenced sample was PBMCs or T cells enriched from blood (not recorded which). These receptor sequences come from a woman in her forties or fifties who had recovered from COVID-19.

The J gene is TRBJ1-6, the V gene TRBV19; D is unresolved. Between the trimmed V and J ends, which lost 3 bases and 8 bases, there was a span of 17 bases. Germline V lookup: CDR1 LNHDA, CDR2 SQIVND (reference sequence). This CDR3 is built from 16 residues. The chain's CDR3 is CASSMAAAARDSPLHF. The CDR3 DNA follows: TGTGCCAGTAGTATGGCGGCGGCTGCTCGGGATTCACCCCTCCACTTT.

The chain carries TRBV4-1 and TRBJ1-1, with 9 bases fitting TRBD1. Trimming took 3 bases from V and 5 from J; bases not matched to a gene: 10. CDR1 is MGHRA and CDR2 is YSYEKL in the germline V gene. The CDR3 totals 16 residues. The CDR3 DNA follows: TGCGCCAGCAGCCATTCCCTGGGACAGGGTGAGACTGAAGCTTTCTTT. Protein sequence: CASSHSLGQGETEAFF.

This rearrangement joins TRBV24-1 to TRBJ2-3; D is unresolved. The CDR3 contains 12 residues. Germline CDR1 and CDR2: KGHDR and SFDVKD. Trimming removed 1 base at V and 11 bases at J, with 9 bases between. The CDR3, as DNA: TGTGCCACCAGTGATTTTCGGAGCGAGCAGTATTTT. This encodes CATSDFRSEQYF.

The J gene is TRBJ2-7, the V gene TRBV4-3, with D unclear. Deletions cut 0 bases from V and 6 bases from J, with 15 bases between. CDR3 length equals 15 residues. Germline CDR1 reads LGHNA; CDR2 reads YSLEER. The CDR3 region has the DNA TGCGCCAGCAGCCAAGAGGATTTTGGCGGAGCCGAGCAGTACTTC. It translates to CASSQEDFGGAEQYF.

The gene calls are TRBV5-6 and TRBJ1-4; D not certain. From germline, CDR1 is SGHDT and CDR2 YYEEEE. This CDR3 comprises 16 residues. Between the trimmed V and J ends, which lost 3 bases and 0 bases, there was a span of 12 bases. The CDR3 coding sequence is TGTGCCAGCAGCTCTGGCGAGGTCTCAACTAATGAAAAACTGTTTTTT. It is translated as CASSSGEVSTNEKLFF.

This sequence joins TRBV5-4 and TRBJ1-1; D may be TRBD1 (6 bases). Germline loops: CDR1 SGHNT, CDR2 YYREEE (reference sequence). V lost 4 bases and J 1 base, leaving 14 bases between the germline ends. This CDR3 is 15 amino acids long. CDR3 protein: CASSLGTGRNTEAFF. CDR3 in DNA: TGTGCCAGCAGCCTAGGTACAGGGAGGAACACTGAAGCTTTCTTT.

This chain joins TRBV18 and TRBJ1-6; 12 bases are shared with TRBD1. The CDR3 sequence is 15 residues long. Per germline, CDR1 KGHSH and CDR2 LQKENI. The CDR3, as DNA: TGTGCACGGCCCGGGACAGGGGGCTGGAATTCACCCCTCCACTTT. It specifies CARPGTGGWNSPLHF.

The J gene is TRBJ2-5, the V gene TRBV19, with 7 nucleotides matching TRBD1. Trimming at V came to 5 bases and at J to 0 bases, leaving 3 bases not matched to a gene. The germline CDR1 and CDR2 sequences are LNHDA and SQIVND (reference sequence). This CDR3 is built from 14 residues. In nucleotides, the CDR3 is TGTGCCAGTAGTCAAGGGACAGACCAAGAGACCCAGTACTTC. Protein sequence: CASSQGTDQETQYF.

The chain is built from TRBV7-3 and TRBJ2-3; TRBD2 agrees at 13 bases. The J segment lost 1 base and the V segment lost 5 bases, leaving 6 bases of the junction unmatched. The germline gives CDR1 SGHTA, CDR2 FQGTGA. This CDR3 is built from 17 residues. As DNA, the CDR3 is TGTGCCAGCAGCAAACTAGCGGGAGGGATGGGCACAGATACGCAGTATTTT. Residues: CASSKLAGGMGTDTQYF. Using reference TRBV7-3 and TRBJ2-3 for the parts outside the CDR3, the full variable domain is GAGVSQTPSNKVTEKGKYVELRCDPISGHTALYWYRQSLGQGPEFLIYFQGTGAADDSGLPNDRFFAVRPEGSVSTLKIQRTERGDSAVYLCASSKLAGGMGTDTQYFGPGTRLTVL.

In its sample, this clone was seen once. The CDR3, as DNA: TGTGCCAGCAGTGTTCAGGTTAACGGGGAGCTGTTTTTT. Its translation is CASSVQVNGELFF. The V and J genes are TRBV2 and TRBJ2-2; D gene uncertain. This CDR3 contains 13 residues. In germline, CDR1 is SNHLY, CDR2 FYNNEI. Trimming pared 4 bases from V and 7 bases from J, leaving 10 bases between.

The V gene is TRBV18, the J gene TRBJ1-1, with a weak D call TRBD1 (5 bases). V lost 4 bases, J lost 0 bases, and 9 bases lay in between. Germline V gene sequence: CDR1 KGHSH, CDR2 LQKENI. CDR3 length equals 14 residues. CDR3 loop: CASSQSGLNTEAFF. The DNA of the CDR3 is TGTGCCAGCTCACAGTCAGGGTTGAACACTGAAGCTTTCTTT.

Note on this clone: Other DNA sequences in this specimen translate into the identical CDR3. The chain recombines TRBV27 with TRBJ2-7; TRBD1 agrees at 12 bases. This CDR3 spans 14 amino acids. The germline V gene has CDR1 MNHEY and CDR2 SMNVEV (reference sequence). Trimming at V came to 6 bases and at J to 4 bases, leaving 4 bases not matched to a gene. CDR3 nucleotide sequence: TGTGCCAGCAGCGTGGGACAGGGGGCGTACGAGCAGTACTTC. Its translation: CASSVGQGAYEQYF.

CDR3 nucleotide sequence: TGTGCCAGCAGCCTATTTTATCCGGCGGGAGGACACGTAACGGGTAACTACGAGCAGTACTTC. Translation: CASSLFYPAGGHVTGNYEQYF. The chain joins TRBV7-3 to TRBJ2-7, with TRBD2 identical over 8 bases. Germline V gene sequence: CDR1 SGHTA, CDR2 FQGTGA. This CDR3 has 21 amino acids. V shed 5 bases, J shed 3 bases, and the junction held 27 bases outside the gene matches.

This CDR3 reads CASSMPGKGTDTQYF. In DNA form, the CDR3 reads TGTGCCAGTAGTATGCCGGGAAAGGGCACAGATACGCAGTATTTT. The rearrangement links TRBV19 to TRBJ2-3, with D maybe TRBD2 (5 bases). Germline V lookup: CDR1 LNHDA, CDR2 SQIVND (reference sequence). V was trimmed by 3 bases and J by 1 base, leaving 11 bases between them. The CDR3 spans 15 residues. The variable domain in full, completed from reference TRBV19 and TRBJ2-3, reads DGGITQSPKYLFRKEGQNVTLSCEQNLNHDAMYWYRQDPGQGLRLIYYSQIVNDFQKGDIAEGYSVSREKKESFPLTVTSAQKNPTAFYLCASSMPGKGTDTQYFGPGTRLTVL.

This chain uses TRBV5-6 with TRBJ1-2; 7 nucleotides agree with TRBD1. Germline V CDR1 and CDR2: SGHDT, YYEEEE. There are 17 residues in the CDR3. The trim removed 6 bases at V and 0 bases at J, leaving 14 bases unmatched. The CDR3 sequence is CASNTALDRITNYGYTF. Here the CDR3 DNA reads TGTGCCAGCAACACGGCCTTGGACAGGATTACTAACTATGGCTACACCTTC.

The V gene is TRBV14, the J gene TRBJ1-1; 7 bases map to TRBD1. The CDR3 extends over 13 amino acids. CDR1 and CDR2 from the germline V gene are SGHDN and FVKESK. The V segment lost 1 base and the J segment 10 bases; nucleotides outside the gene matches: 6. The CDR3 DNA follows: TGTGCCAGCAGCCAAGTAGGACAGGATGGAGCTTTCTTT. Its protein product is CASSQVGQDGAFF.

The chain joins TRBV24-1 to TRBJ1-2; D is perhaps TRBD1 (5 bases). The germline CDR1 and CDR2 sequences are KGHDR and SFDVKD. Trimming left V 7 bases short and J 0 bases short, with 8 bases between. This CDR3 is built from 13 residues. The CDR3 reads CATRVTANYGYTF. The DNA for the CDR3 is TGTGCCACCAGGGTGACAGCTAACTATGGCTACACCTTC.

In its sample, this clone was seen once. J is TRBJ2-1 and V is TRBV10-1, with TRBD2 identical over 10 bases. With 7 bases clipped from V and 0 bases from J, the junction kept 0 bases outside the gene matches. Germline V CDR1 and CDR2: WNHNN, SYGVQD (reference sequence). This CDR3 region has 14 residues. CDR3 protein: CASTSGSSYNEQFF. The DNA of the CDR3 is TGCGCCAGCACTAGCGGGAGCTCCTACAATGAGCAGTTCTTC.

Note on this clone: Compared with germline, one end of the junction differs, possibly owing to a read error. This chain links TRBV27 with TRBJ2-7; D is unclear. The germline gives CDR1 MNHEY, CDR2 SMNVEV (reference sequence). The CDR3 sequence is 15 residues long. The CDR3 spells CASSLVGVRPYEQHF. The CDR3, as DNA: TGTGCCAGCAGTTTAGTCGGAGTCCGGCCCTACGAGCAGCACTTC.

The genes are TRBV5-6 and TRBJ1-1; 7 bases are a match to TRBD1. J lost 4 bases, V lost 0 bases, and 0 bases had no gene match. The germline CDR1 and CDR2 sequences are SGHDT and YYEEEE. This CDR3 has 13 residues. The CDR3 DNA follows: TGTGCCAGCAGCTTGGACAGGGGCACTGAAGCTTTCTTT. The encoded protein is CASSLDRGTEAFF. The full variable domain, with the rest looked up from reference TRBV5-6 and TRBJ1-1, is DAGVTQSPTHLIKTRGQQVTLRCSPKSGHDTVSWYQQALGQGPQFIFQYYEEEERQRGNFPDRFSGHQFPNYSSELNVNALLLGDSALYLCASSLDRGTEAFFGQGTRLTVV.

This chain links TRBV28 with TRBJ2-7, with D perhaps matching TRBD1 (6 bases). CDR3 length: 13 residues. Trimming removed 3 bases at V and 2 bases at J, with 8 bases between. CDR1 is MDHEN, CDR2 SYDVKM, per germline. The CDR3: CASSFTGTYEQYF. The DNA of the CDR3 is TGTGCCAGCAGTTTCACAGGGACCTACGAGCAGTACTTC.

The V and J genes are TRBV18 and TRBJ1-6, with D unclear. This CDR3 has 17 residues. Between the trimmed V and J ends, which lost 4 bases and 5 bases, there was a span of 18 bases. The V gene's germline CDR1 is KGHSH and CDR2 LQKENI. The CDR3 sequence is CASSLEFPGLNNSPLHF. DNA of the CDR3: TGTGCCAGCTCACTGGAGTTTCCGGGTCTGAATAATTCACCCCTCCACTTT.

DNA of the CDR3: TGCGCCAGCACGACGGGTTATTCTGGAAACACCATATATTTT. Translating gives CASTTGYSGNTIYF. The J gene is TRBJ1-3, the V gene TRBV5-1; D unresolved. Deletions cut 6 bases from V and 1 base from J, with 11 bases between. There are 14 residues in the CDR3. Germline assignment: CDR1 SGHRS and CDR2 YFSETQ.

This clone was counted once. As DNA, the CDR3 is TGTGCCAGCAGTGTGACAGGGACGATTCGGACTGAAGCTTTCTTT. It encodes CASSVTGTIRTEAFF. J is TRBJ1-1 and V is TRBV28; 7 bases match TRBD1. In germline, CDR1 is MDHEN, CDR2 SYDVKM. This CDR3 spans 15 amino acids. With 5 bases clipped from V and 5 bases from J, the junction kept 11 bases outside the gene matches.

DNA of the CDR3: TGTGCCAGCAGTTTAGCTTGGCCACCTACCTTC. Translating gives CASSLAWPPTF. The V call is TRBV12-3 or TRBV12-4, the J call TRBJ1-2; no firm D call. The CDR3 loop spans 11 amino acids. The V gene lost 0 bases and the J gene lost 14 bases, with 10 bases spanning the gap.